This is a list of T cell receptor beta chains from one sample in a study of shared clonotypes between healthy human individuals. Assay: immunoSEQ multiplex PCR; the TCRdb copy retains only in-frame clones and omits some. This sample yields approximately 2,200,000 clones, of which around 93% are seen a single time; under 2% belongs to the top ten. Sequencing input: naive CD8+ T cells from PBMCs. All receptors come from a man between 18 and 35 years old in good health. Some clones in this sample may be carry-over from other donors' samples. Each CDR3 is given with its conserved first and last residue. Each record gives: V gene, D gene, J gene, clone size, CDR3 protein, CDR3 DNA. The D gene is left open where the match is weak. The size entry is marked missing in some rows and otherwise reads once, few, many or a size class.

TRBV21-1	-	TRBJ2-5	-	CAQGQGARRCQETQYF	TGTGCGCAGGGACAGGGGGCCCGTCGGTGCCAAGAGACCCAGTACTTC
TRBV7-9	-	TRBJ1-3	-	CASSSSSGNTIYF	TGTGCCAGCAGCTCCTCCTCTGGAAACACCATATATTTT
TRBV11-2	TRBD1	TRBJ1-5	-	CASSFYDRVGNQPQHF	TGTGCCAGCAGCTTTTACGACAGGGTGGGGAATCAGCCCCAGCATTTT
TRBV29-1	-	TRBJ2-7	-	CSARGVRQGRDEQYF	TGCAGCGCCCGGGGGGTTCGGCAGGGGCGGGACGAGCAGTACTTC
TRBV5-4	-	TRBJ2-1	once	CASSFAGGPGDEQFF	TGTGCCAGCAGCTTTGCTGGAGGGCCGGGGGATGAGCAGTTCTTC
TRBV11-2	TRBD2	TRBJ2-2	-	CASSFMAGVSTGELFF	TGTGCCAGCAGCTTCATGGCGGGGGTGAGCACCGGGGAGCTGTTTTTT
TRBV27	-	TRBJ2-7	-	CASSLLPGSYEQYF	TGTGCCAGCAGTTTATTGCCCGGCTCCTACGAGCAGTACTTC
TRBV13	-	TRBJ2-7	-	CASSLGAEQTYEQYF	TGTGCCAGCAGCCTAGGAGCTGAACAGACCTACGAGCAGTACTTC
TRBV28	TRBD1	TRBJ1-4	once	CASSSGTGGGLEEKLFF	TGTGCCAGCAGTTCCGGGACAGGGGGCGGTCTGGAAGAAAAACTGTTTTTT
TRBV14	-	TRBJ2-3	-	CASSQDLWGWADTQYF	TGTGCCAGCAGCCAAGATCTTTGGGGGTGGGCAGATACGCAGTATTTT
TRBV5-1	-	TRBJ2-5	-	CASSSRGGPYQETQYF	TGCGCCAGCAGCTCCCGGGGAGGACCTTACCAAGAGACCCAGTACTTC
TRBV28	-	TRBJ2-3	-	CASTIGGFGSTDTQYF	TGTGCCAGCACCATTGGGGGGTTCGGGTCCACAGATACGCAGTATTTT
TRBV19	-	TRBJ1-3	-	CASSTGQNSGNTIYF	TGTGCCAGTAGTACCGGACAGAACTCTGGAAACACCATATATTTT
TRBV19	-	TRBJ1-1	-	CASSVRTETNTEAFF	TGTGCCAGTAGTGTACGGACGGAGACGAACACTGAAGCTTTCTTT
TRBV10-3	-	TRBJ2-6	-	CAISESKVTSPGANVLTF	TGTGCCATCAGTGAGTCGAAGGTCACAAGCCCTGGGGCCAACGTCCTGACTTTC